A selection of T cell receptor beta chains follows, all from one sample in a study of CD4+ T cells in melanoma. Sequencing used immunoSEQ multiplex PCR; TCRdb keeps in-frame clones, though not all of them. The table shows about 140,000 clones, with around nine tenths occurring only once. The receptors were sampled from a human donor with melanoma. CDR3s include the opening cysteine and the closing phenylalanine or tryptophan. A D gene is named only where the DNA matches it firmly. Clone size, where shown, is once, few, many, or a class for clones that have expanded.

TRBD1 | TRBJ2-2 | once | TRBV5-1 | CASSSNRGSGELFF | TGCGCCAGCAGCTCGAACAGGGGCTCCGGGGAGCTGTTTTTT
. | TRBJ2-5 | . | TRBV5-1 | CASSPRGGLAETQYF | TGCGCCAGCAGCCCGAGGGGGGGGTTAGCAGAGACCCAGTACTTC
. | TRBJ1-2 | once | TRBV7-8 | CASSFQGANYGYTF | TGTGCCAGCAGCTTTCAGGGAGCTAACTATGGCTACACCTTC
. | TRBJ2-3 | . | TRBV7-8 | CASSLAQSPSTDTQYF | TGTGCCAGCAGCTTAGCACAGTCCCCTAGCACAGATACGCAGTATTTT
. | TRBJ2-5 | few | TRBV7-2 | CASSLNFQETQYF | TGTGCCAGCAGCTTGAACTTCCAAGAGACCCAGTACTTC
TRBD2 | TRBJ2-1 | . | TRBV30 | CAWSSRTLTSGGSSPYNEQFF | TGTGCCTGGAGTTCCCGAACCCTCACTAGCGGGGGGTCCTCCCCCTACAATGAGCAGTTCTTC
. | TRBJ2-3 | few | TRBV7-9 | CASSPGAVTTDTQYF | TGTGCCAGCAGCCCCGGGGCAGTCACAACAGATACGCAGTATTTT
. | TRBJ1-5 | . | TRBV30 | CAWSDGGPQHF | TGTGCCTGGAGCGACGGGGGGCCCCAGCATTTT
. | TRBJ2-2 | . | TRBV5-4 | CASSSHQVGTGELFF | TGTGCCAGCAGCTCGCATCAAGTGGGGACCGGGGAGCTGTTTTTT
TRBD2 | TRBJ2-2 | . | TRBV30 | CARNLGGAGPGELFF | TGTGCCCGCAACCTCGGGGGGGCTGGTCCCGGGGAGCTGTTTTTT
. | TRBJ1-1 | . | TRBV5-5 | CASSLAGGDTEAFF | TGTGCCAGCAGCTTGGCCGGGGGGGACACTGAAGCTTTCTTT
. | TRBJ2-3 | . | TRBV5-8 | CASSLGTGFTDTQYF | TGTGCCAGCAGCTTGGGAACAGGGTTCACAGATACGCAGTATTTT
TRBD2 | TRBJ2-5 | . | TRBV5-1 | CASSLVAGGYQETQYF | TGCGCCAGCAGCTTGGTGGCGGGGGGGTACCAAGAGACCCAGTACTTC